The T cell receptor (beta chain) under discussion was sequenced for a study of CD8 T cells in Susac syndrome (dated by TCRdb to between 2018 and 2021). With respect to the entire study: Repertoire sequencing was used to test whether CD8+ T cell activation and differentiation in Susac syndrome was antigen driven.

Reading the germline V gene gives CDR1 SGHRS and CDR2 YFSETQ. The CDR3 runs 16 residues from the cysteine to the phenylalanine. Only the CDR3 region is kept as DNA, spanning 48 bases read in frame from base 1. V is pruned by 6 bases and J by 4 bases, leaving 12 bases of the junction without a gene match. Summary of the overall study and its limitations: The TCR sequencing and HLA analysis was acknowledged to have included a relatively small number of individuals.

RNA was extracted using the RNeasy kit, and roughly 0.5 to 1 microgram was reverse transcribed with random hexamers. The immunoSEQ multiplex PCR assay, which covers 54 Vbeta and 13 Jbeta segments, was used to amplify TCR beta CDR3 regions. To correct PCR amplification bias, a synthetic template baseline was used for both primer optimization and computational correction. Processing in the source paper ran as follows. Only productive sequences were kept, with reads annotated to V, D and J genes according to IMGT and analyzed in immunoSEQ Analyzer. Clonality was computed as one minus Shannon entropy normalized by log2 of the number of productive unique sequences. Public and private clones were assessed among the 100 most prevalent clones of each patient and control. Clones were defined as Susac-specific if absent from the healthy and MS cohorts, from 900 to 1,300 published viral clones and from other ImmuneACCESS disease sequences. TCRdb reprocessed the public reads (quality trimming at Q25 with fastp, clone calling with MiXCR) and kept in-frame beta chains. Every entry covers one CDR3 protein and lists the most common genes and DNA from its rows. The V and J calls come from TCRdb's annotation, not from the publication. The sample table shows 150,000 to 200,000 distinct CDR3 sequences, and roughly 95% are seen once. The top ten clones comprise approximately 0.09% of the sample.

Comments on this clonotype: It has no known antigen specificity. Base-call qualities are not available, and no considerably larger clone is one nucleotide away.

Peripheral blood CD8+ and CD4+ T cells from healthy donors, Susac syndrome patients and multiple sclerosis patients were profiled using high-throughput TCR beta sequencing. Treatment-naive patients with stable or active relapsing-remitting disease fulfilling revised McDonald criteria were used as multiple sclerosis controls. CD8+ TEMRA cells were enriched by FACS, while bulk CD8+ and CD4+ T cells were purified by magnetic negative isolation. Blood was drawn into EDTA tubes, processed within 24 hours, and PBMCs were isolated by density gradient centrifugation. PBMCs intended for TCR sequencing were frozen in liquid nitrogen and were later thawed in a 37 degrees C water bath. The sorted or isolated CD4+, CD8+ and CD8+ TEMRA cells reached a purity of at least 90%.

Sequenced input: CD4+ T cells from PBMCs. The rearrangement combines TRBV5-1 with TRBJ2-1; 8 junctional bases match TRBD2. The source of this sequence is a human donor with multiple sclerosis. The CDR3 in this case is CASTLNGAGEYNEQFF. The nucleotides read TGCGCCAGCACCCTTAACGGAGCGGGGGAGTACAATGAGCAGTTCTTC.